The 15 T cell receptor beta chains listed next were all sequenced from one sample in a study of blood T cell repertoires in COVID-19. TCRdb keeps only in-frame clones here, not all; method: immunoSEQ multiplex PCR. The sample has nearly 70,000 clones; about 91% are singletons. Material for sequencing was peripheral blood. These receptors originate from a middle-aged man with COVID-19, enrolled during active disease.

This rearrangement joins TRBV6-5 to TRBJ1-5; 8 bases line up with TRBD1. CDR3 length: 13 amino acids. Germline loops: CDR1 MNHEY, CDR2 SVGAGI. J gave up 5 bases and V 6 bases, and 3 bases lay outside the gene matches. The CDR3: CASSVQGDQPQHF. For the CDR3, the DNA is TGTGCCAGCAGCGTACAGGGGGATCAGCCCCAGCATTTT.

This chain links TRBV5-4 with TRBJ2-7, with no clear D. The CDR3 spans 13 residues. The V gene's germline CDR1 is SGHNT and CDR2 YYREEE (reference sequence). Trimming left V 0 bases short and J 7 bases short, with 11 bases between. The CDR3: CASSLETVREQYF. The CDR3 DNA is TGTGCCAGCAGCTTGGAAACCGTGCGGGAGCAGTACTTC.

The chain employs TRBV30 and TRBJ2-7; possibly TRBD2 for D (5 bases). CDR3 length: 12 residues. Trimming removed 3 bases at V and 4 bases at J, with 10 bases between. Germline V CDR1 and CDR2: GTSNPN, SVGIG (reference sequence). CDR3 region: CAWSPTGYEQYF. The CDR3 DNA follows: TGTGCCTGGAGCCCAACGGGGTACGAGCAGTACTTC. Full variable domain (rest looked up from reference TRBV30 and TRBJ2-7): SQTIHQWPATLVQPVGSPLSLECTVEGTSNPNLYWYRQAAGRGLQLLFYSVGIGQISSEVPQNLSASRPQDRQFILSSKKLLLSDSGFYLCAWSPTGYEQYFGPGTRLTVT.

This chain links TRBV5-4 with TRBJ2-1; 7 nucleotides agree with TRBD2. From germline, CDR1 is SGHNT and CDR2 YYREEE (reference sequence). V was clipped by 4 bases and J by 7 bases; unmatched bases: 8. The CDR3 is 14 residues long. The chain's CDR3 is CASSRQLAPNEQFF. The CDR3, as DNA: TGTGCCAGCAGCCGTCAACTAGCGCCGAATGAGCAGTTCTTC.

The chain has TRBV6-1 and TRBJ2-7; 7 bases map to TRBD1. This CDR3 comprises 13 residues. Per the germline V gene, CDR1 is MNHNS and CDR2 is SASEGT. The trim removed 6 bases at V and 4 bases at J, leaving 6 bases unmatched. CDR3 nucleotides: TGTGCCAGCAGAACCGGGACAGAGTACGAGCAGTACTTC. Translated, it gives CASRTGTEYEQYF.

This sequence joins TRBV29-1 and TRBJ2-1; 9 nucleotides match TRBD2. J was trimmed by 3 bases and V by 2 bases; bases with no gene match: 2. Germline V gives CDR1 SQVTM, CDR2 ANQGSEA. This CDR3 is 14 amino acids long. CDR3 sequence reads: CSVERLAVYNEQFF. The DNA for the CDR3 is TGCAGCGTTGAAAGACTAGCGGTCTACAATGAGCAGTTCTTC.

This chain's CDR3 is CAWSVLSSRELFF. CDR3 bases: TGTGCCTGGAGTGTACTTAGCTCCCGGGAGCTGTTTTTT. The chain couples TRBV30 to TRBJ2-2; unclear D gene. This CDR3 contains 13 residues. Trimming pared 0 bases from V and 9 bases from J, leaving 11 bases between. The germline gives CDR1 GTSNPN, CDR2 SVGIG (reference sequence).

For this clone: The junction does not match germline at one end; this may be a read error. The gene calls are TRBV7-4 and TRBJ2-5; TRBD2 aligns across 8 bases. CDR3 size: 17 residues. Germline CDR1 is SGHVT and CDR2 is SQSDAQ. CDR3: CAGSLKSALAGKETQYF. In DNA form, the CDR3 reads TGTGCCGGCAGCTTAAAATCGGCGTTAGCGGGGAAAGAGACCCAGTACTTC.

J is TRBJ1-2 and V is TRBV19; TRBD1 might be the D (6 bases). The V end lost 0 bases, the J end lost 6 bases, and 14 bases lay between the germline ends. CDR3 length: 15 amino acids. The germline V gene encodes CDR1 LNHDA and CDR2 SQIVND (reference sequence). The CDR3 DNA sequence: TGTGCCAGTAGTATAGATCGCAGGGGTAGCGATGGCTACACCTTC. Protein product: CASSIDRRGSDGYTF.

This clone has more than one count but fewer than ten. The chain couples TRBV27 to TRBJ1-2; TRBD1 agrees at 7 bases. CDR1 is MNHEY, CDR2 SMNVEV, per germline (reference sequence). This CDR3 spans 12 amino acids. With 6 bases clipped from V and 8 bases from J, the junction kept 6 bases outside the gene matches. CDR3 DNA sequence: TGTGCCAGCAGGGGGCAGGGGGGCGGCTACACCTTC. Translated, it gives CASRGQGGGYTF.

The gene calls are TRBV5-1 and TRBJ2-5; 7 bases are shared with TRBD2. The junction had 0 bases not matched to a gene; V was cut back by 5 bases and J by 2 bases. CDR1 is SGHRS and CDR2 is YFSETQ in the germline V gene. The CDR3 loop spans 12 amino acids. DNA of the CDR3: TGCGCCAGCAGGGGGGGGCAAGAGACCCAGTACTTC. Amino acids: CASRGGQETQYF.

This chain connects TRBV27 to TRBJ2-7, with TRBD1 matching 7 bases. In germline, CDR1 is MNHEY, CDR2 SMNVEV (reference sequence). This CDR3 contains 13 residues. V lost 4 bases and J lost 4; bases outside the gene matches: 4. The CDR3 nucleotides are TGTGCCAGCAGTTCGGGCAGGGGGTACGAGCAGTACTTC. Amino acid sequence: CASSSGRGYEQYF.

The chain uses TRBV5-1 and TRBJ1-1, with TRBD1 as a possible D gene (6 bases). Germline V CDR1 and CDR2: SGHRS, YFSETQ. The V end lost 0 bases, the J end lost 1 base, and 10 bases lay between the germline ends. This CDR3 contains 15 residues. Here the CDR3 reads CASSLDRVGNTEAFF. The CDR3 DNA follows: TGCGCCAGCAGCTTGGACAGGGTCGGGAACACTGAAGCTTTCTTT.

This clone was counted a single time. V usage is TRBV19 and J usage is TRBJ2-1; TRBD2 matches 9 bases. Germline-derived CDR1 and CDR2 are LNHDA and SQIVND (reference sequence). The CDR3 covers 16 residues. V was clipped by 3 bases and J by 8 bases; unmatched bases: 11. CDR3 protein: CASSMLAGPSFDEQFF. The CDR3 bases are TGTGCCAGTAGTATGCTAGCGGGGCCGTCCTTCGATGAGCAGTTCTTC.

CDR3 nucleotides: TGCGCCAGCAGCTTGGTAGGGCCTAGCGGGTTAGGGGAGCAGTACTTC. Translating it yields CASSLVGPSGLGEQYF. The chain uses TRBV5-1 and TRBJ2-7, with 8 bases fitting TRBD2. J was trimmed by 7 bases and V by 0 bases; bases with no gene match: 12. The CDR3 extends over 16 amino acids. CDR1 and CDR2 from the germline V gene are SGHRS and YFSETQ.